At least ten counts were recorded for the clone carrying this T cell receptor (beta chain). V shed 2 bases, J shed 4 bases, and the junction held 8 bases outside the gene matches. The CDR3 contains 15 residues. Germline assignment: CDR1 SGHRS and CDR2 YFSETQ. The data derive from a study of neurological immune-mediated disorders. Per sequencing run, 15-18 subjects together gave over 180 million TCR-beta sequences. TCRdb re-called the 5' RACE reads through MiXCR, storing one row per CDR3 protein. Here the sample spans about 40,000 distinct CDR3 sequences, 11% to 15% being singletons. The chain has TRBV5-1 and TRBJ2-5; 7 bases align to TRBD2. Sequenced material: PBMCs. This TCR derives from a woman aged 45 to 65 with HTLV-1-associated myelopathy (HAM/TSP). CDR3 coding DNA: TGCGCCAGCAGCTTTGGCAGCGGGGACCGAGAGACCCAGTACTTC. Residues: CASSFGSGDRETQYF.